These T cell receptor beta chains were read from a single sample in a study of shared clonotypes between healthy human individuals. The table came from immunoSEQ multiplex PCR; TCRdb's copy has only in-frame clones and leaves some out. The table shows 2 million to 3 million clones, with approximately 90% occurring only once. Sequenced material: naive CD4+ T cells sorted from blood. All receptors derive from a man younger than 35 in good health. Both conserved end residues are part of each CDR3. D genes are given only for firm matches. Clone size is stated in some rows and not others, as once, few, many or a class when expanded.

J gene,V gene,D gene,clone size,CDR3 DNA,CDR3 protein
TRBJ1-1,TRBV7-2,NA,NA,TGTGCCAGCAGCCTGGGGTCTTCGGCTGAAGCTTTCTTT,CASSLGSSAEAFF
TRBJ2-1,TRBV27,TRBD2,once,TGTGCCAGCAGTTTATGGCCCACTAGCGGGGGGGGGACCTACAATGAGCAGTTCTTC,CASSLWPTSGGGTYNEQFF
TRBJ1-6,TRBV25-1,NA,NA,TGTGCCAGCAGTGAATTAGGGGACGCCTATAATTCACCCCTCCACTTT,CASSELGDAYNSPLHF
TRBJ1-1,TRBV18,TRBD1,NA,TGTGCCAGCTCACCACAACCCGGGACAGTGAACACTGAAGCTTTCTTT,CASSPQPGTVNTEAFF
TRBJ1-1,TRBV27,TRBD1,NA,TGTGCCAGCAGGGGGACAGGGCTAAACACTGAAGCTTTCTTT,CASRGTGLNTEAFF
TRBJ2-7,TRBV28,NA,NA,TGTGCCAGCAGCCTGGGCTACTGGGGAGGAGGCTACGAGCAGTACTTC,CASSLGYWGGGYEQYF
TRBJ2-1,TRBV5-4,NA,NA,TGTGCCAGCAGCTTGGACGGGGGCGCGAGCTCCTACAATGAGCAGTTCTTC,CASSLDGGASSYNEQFF
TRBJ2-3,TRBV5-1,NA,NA,TGCGCCAGCAGCTTGACGTGGAACACAGATACGCAGTATTTT,CASSLTWNTDTQYF
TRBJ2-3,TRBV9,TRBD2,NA,TGTGCCAGCAGTGAGACTAGCGGGGTCCGAGATACGCAGTATTTT,CASSETSGVRDTQYF
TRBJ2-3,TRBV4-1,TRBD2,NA,TGCGCCAGCAGCCAAGATGCCAGCGGGGGGGCGGGAGATACGCAGTATTTT,CASSQDASGGAGDTQYF
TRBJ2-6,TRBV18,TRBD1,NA,TGTGCCAGCTCCCGCCAGGGACAGGGTGTTTCCGGGGCCAACGTCCTGACTTTC,CASSRQGQGVSGANVLTF
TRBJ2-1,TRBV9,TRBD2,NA,TGTGCCAGCAGCGTAGATAGCGGGACGTGGCAGTTCTTC,CASSVDSGTWQFF
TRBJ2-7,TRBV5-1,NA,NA,TGCGCCAGCAGAAACGAGGGCCCTGGGGCCGAGCAGTACTTC,CASRNEGPGAEQYF
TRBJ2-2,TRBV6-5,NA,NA,TGTGCCAGCAGTCGCCACCCTGACACCGGGGAGCTGTTTTTT,CASSRHPDTGELFF
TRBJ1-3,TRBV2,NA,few,TGTGCCAGCCATGCGAGGGGAAACACCATATATTTT,CASHARGNTIYF
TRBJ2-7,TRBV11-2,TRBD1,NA,TGTGCCAGCAGCTTAGATTTGAGGACAGGGACCTACGAGCAGTACTTC,CASSLDLRTGTYEQYF
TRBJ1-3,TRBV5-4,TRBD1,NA,TGTGCCAGCAGCGCCGGACAGGGGGCGCGGGGAAACACCATATATTTT,CASSAGQGARGNTIYF
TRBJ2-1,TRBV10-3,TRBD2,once,TGTGCCATCAGTGAGGGCGGGGGGGCTTACAATGAGCAGTTCTTC,CAISEGGGAYNEQFF
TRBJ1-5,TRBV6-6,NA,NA,TGTGCCAGCATGCAAGGGGGTTTGAGCAATCAGCCCCAGCATTTT,CASMQGGLSNQPQHF
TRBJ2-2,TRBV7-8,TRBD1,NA,TGTGCCAGCAGCCGCTCAGGGGGGAACACCGGGGAGCTGTTTTTT,CASSRSGGNTGELFF
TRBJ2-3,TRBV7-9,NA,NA,TGTGCCAGCAGCGAACGGACAGTCGCGGGAACAAGAAGCACAGATACGCAGTATTTT,CASSERTVAGTRSTDTQYF
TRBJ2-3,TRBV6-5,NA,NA,TGTGTTAAAACCTTTACAGATACGCAGTATTTT,CVKTFTDTQYF
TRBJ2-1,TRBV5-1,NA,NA,TGCGCCAGCAGCTTGGCGGGGATATCACACGTCAATGAGCAGTTCTTC,CASSLAGISHVNEQFF
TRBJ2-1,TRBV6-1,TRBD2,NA,TGTGCCAGCAGTAATATAGCGGGAGCGTACAATGAGCAGTTCTTC,CASSNIAGAYNEQFF
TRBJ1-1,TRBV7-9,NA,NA,TGTGCCAGCAGCTCACTCAGCGTCAGTGAAGCTTTCTTT,CASSSLSVSEAFF
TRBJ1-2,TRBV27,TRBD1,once,TGTGCCAGCAGTCGCGGGACAGGTAGGTTAACTATGGGCTACACCTTC,CASSRGTGRLTMGYTF
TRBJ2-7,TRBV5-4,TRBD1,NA,TGTGCCAGCAGCTCCTTTGGGACAGCCTCCTACGAGCAGTACTTC,CASSSFGTASYEQYF
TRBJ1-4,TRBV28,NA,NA,TGTGCCAGCAGTTTATCGGACCTAAACGAAAAACTGTTTTTT,CASSLSDLNEKLFF
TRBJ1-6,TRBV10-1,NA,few,TGCGCCAGCAGTGAGTCGAAAGCTTCGGGTAGAGGGGGTTCACCCCTCCACTTT,CASSESKASGRGGSPLHF
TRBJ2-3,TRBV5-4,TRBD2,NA,TGTGCCAGCAGCCTTCTAGCGGGAGGGCCAATCACAGATACGCAGTATTTT,CASSLLAGGPITDTQYF
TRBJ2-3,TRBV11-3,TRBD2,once,TGTGCCAGCAGCCCGGGACTAGCGGGAGTCCCAGATACGCAGTATTTT,CASSPGLAGVPDTQYF
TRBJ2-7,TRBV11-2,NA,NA,TGTGCCAGCAGCTTAGATAGGAACTCCTACGAGCAGTACTTC,CASSLDRNSYEQYF
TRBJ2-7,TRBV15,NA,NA,TGTGCCACCAGCAGTCCCCACACGGGCTTCAACGAGCAGTACTTC,CATSSPHTGFNEQYF
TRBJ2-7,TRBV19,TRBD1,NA,TGTGCCAGTAGTCGGCAGGGGGCAAACTCCTACGAGCAGTACTTC,CASSRQGANSYEQYF
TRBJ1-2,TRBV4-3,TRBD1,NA,TGCGCCAGCAGCCTATCGACAGGGGGCGCAGGTGGCTACACCTTC,CASSLSTGGAGGYTF
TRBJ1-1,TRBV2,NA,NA,TGTGCCAGCACCCTTGGACAGAACACTGAAGCTTTCTTT,CASTLGQNTEAFF
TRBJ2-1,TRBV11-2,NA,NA,TGTGCCAGCAGCTCATTACAGGGTAGTGAGCAGTTCTTC,CASSSLQGSEQFF
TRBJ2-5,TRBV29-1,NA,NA,TGCAGCGTTGATGGGGGGCTAGGGGAGCAGTACTTC,CSVDGGLGEQYF
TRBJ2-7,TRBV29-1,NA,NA,TGCAGCGTTGCTCATCGGCTTTCCTACGAGCAGTACTTC,CSVAHRLSYEQYF
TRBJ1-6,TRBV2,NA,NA,TGTGCCAGCGGCGACGAGAGCTCCTATAATTCACCCCTCCACTTT,CASGDESSYNSPLHF
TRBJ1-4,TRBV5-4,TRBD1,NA,TGTGCCAGCGCCGTGGGACAGGTTAATGAAAAACTGTTTTTT,CASAVGQVNEKLFF
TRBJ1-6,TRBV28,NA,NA,TGTGCCAGCAGTTCAGCTCCTTATAATTCACCCCTCCACTTT,CASSSAPYNSPLHF
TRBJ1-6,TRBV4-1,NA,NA,TGCGCCAGCAGCTCCAGGGAAGGGGATAATTCACCCCTCCACTTT,CASSSREGDNSPLHF
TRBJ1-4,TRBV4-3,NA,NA,TGCGCCAGCAGCCAGGATTCGGGACGGAATGAAAAACTGTTTTTT,CASSQDSGRNEKLFF
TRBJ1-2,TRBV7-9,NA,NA,TGTGCCAGCAGCCAAAGGACTGACTATGGCTACACCTTC,CASSQRTDYGYTF
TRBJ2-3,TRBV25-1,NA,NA,TGTGCCAGTTCAAGACAGTCCAGCACAGATACGCAGTATTTT,CASSRQSSTDTQYF
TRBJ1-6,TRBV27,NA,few,TGTGCCAGCAGGGGTGAGAATTCACCCCTCCACTTT,CASRGENSPLHF
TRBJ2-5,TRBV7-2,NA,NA,TGTGCCAGCAGCTCCTGGGCGATGGGGGAGACCCAGTACTTC,CASSSWAMGETQYF
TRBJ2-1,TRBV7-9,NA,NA,TGTGCCAGCAGCTTAGCCAGGTCGGGACAAAACTACAATGAGCAGTTCTTC,CASSLARSGQNYNEQFF
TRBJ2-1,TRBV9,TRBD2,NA,TGTGCCAGCAGCGTAGGGACTAGCGAATACAATGAGCAGTTCTTC,CASSVGTSEYNEQFF
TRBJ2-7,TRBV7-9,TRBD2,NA,TGTGCCAGCAGCTTAGCCAGCGGGAGATACGAGCAGTACTTC,CASSLASGRYEQYF
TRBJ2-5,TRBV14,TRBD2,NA,TGTGCCAGCAGCCAAGATCCTAGCGGGAGGGCGAGGCAAGAGACCCAGTACTTC,CASSQDPSGRARQETQYF
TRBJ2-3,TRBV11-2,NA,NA,TGTGCCAGCAGCTTACGGACTCGATATAGCTTCCAAATCACAGATACGCAGTATTTT,CASSLRTRYSFQITDTQYF
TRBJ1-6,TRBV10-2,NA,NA,TGCGCCAGCAGTGAGTTCGGGGGTAGGAGGGATTCACCCCTCCACTTT,CASSEFGGRRDSPLHF
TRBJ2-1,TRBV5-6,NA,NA,TGTGCCAGCAGCTTTCAAGACTTGGGCAATGAGCAGTTCTTC,CASSFQDLGNEQFF
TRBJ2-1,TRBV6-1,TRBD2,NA,TGTGCCAGCAGTCCCATCGCGGGGGACGAGTCTCGGCAGTTCTTC,CASSPIAGDESRQFF
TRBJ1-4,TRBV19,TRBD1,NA,TGTGCCAGTAAATCCCAGGGGGCGTCTAATGAAAAACTGTTTTTT,CASKSQGASNEKLFF
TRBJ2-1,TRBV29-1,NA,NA,TGCAGCGTTGTTCCCGGAGTTACTGGCAATGAGCAGTTCTTC,CSVVPGVTGNEQFF
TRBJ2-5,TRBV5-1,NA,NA,TGCGCCAGCAGCTTGGAAGGGGGGCCCAAACAAGAGACCCAGTACTTC,CASSLEGGPKQETQYF